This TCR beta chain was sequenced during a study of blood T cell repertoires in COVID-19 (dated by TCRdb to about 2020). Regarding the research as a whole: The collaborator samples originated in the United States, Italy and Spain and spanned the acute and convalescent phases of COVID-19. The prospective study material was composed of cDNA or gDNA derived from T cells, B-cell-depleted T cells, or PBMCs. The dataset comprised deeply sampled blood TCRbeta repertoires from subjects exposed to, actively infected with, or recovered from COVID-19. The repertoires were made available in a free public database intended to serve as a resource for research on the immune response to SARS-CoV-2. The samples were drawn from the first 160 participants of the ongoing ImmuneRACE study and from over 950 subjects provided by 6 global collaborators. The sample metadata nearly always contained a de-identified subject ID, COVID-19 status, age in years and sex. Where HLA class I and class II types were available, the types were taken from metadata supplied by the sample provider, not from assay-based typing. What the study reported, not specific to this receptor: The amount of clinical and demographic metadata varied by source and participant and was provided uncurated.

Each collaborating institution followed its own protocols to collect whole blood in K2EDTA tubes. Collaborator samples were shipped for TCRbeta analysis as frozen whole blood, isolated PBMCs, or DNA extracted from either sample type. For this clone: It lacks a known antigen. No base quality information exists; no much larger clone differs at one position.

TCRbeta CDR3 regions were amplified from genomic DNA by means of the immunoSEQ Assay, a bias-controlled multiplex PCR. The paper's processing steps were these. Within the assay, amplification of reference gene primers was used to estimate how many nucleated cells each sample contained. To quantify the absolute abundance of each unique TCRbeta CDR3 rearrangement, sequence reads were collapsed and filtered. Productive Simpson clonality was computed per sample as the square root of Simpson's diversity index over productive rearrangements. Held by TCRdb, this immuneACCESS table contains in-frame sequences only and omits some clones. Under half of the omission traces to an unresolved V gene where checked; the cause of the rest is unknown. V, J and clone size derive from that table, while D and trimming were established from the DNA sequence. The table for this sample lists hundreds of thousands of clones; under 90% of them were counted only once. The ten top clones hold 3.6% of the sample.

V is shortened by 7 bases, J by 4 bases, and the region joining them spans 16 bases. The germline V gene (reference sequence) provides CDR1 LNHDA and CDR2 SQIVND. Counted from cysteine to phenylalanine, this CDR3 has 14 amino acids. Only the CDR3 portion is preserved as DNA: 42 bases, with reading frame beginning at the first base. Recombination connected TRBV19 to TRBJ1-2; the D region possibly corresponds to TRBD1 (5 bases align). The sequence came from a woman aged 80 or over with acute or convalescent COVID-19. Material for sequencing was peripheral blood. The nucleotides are TGTGCCAGTACCCGGGGGTTGGGCAGCTATGGCTACACCTTC. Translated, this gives CASTRGLGSYGYTF.